The text below deals with one TCR beta chain. These data belong to a study of blood T cell repertoires in COVID-19. At the level of the study: The study drew acute and convalescent COVID-19 samples from the United States, Italy and Spain. PBMCs, B-cell-depleted T cells, or T cells were the source of the cDNA or gDNA that made up the material.

How the authors handled the data: Nucleated cell counts were estimated from reference gene primer amplification. Profiled with immunoSEQ multiplex PCR; TCRdb holds only in-frame clones, not every one. V and J calls plus clone size are reproduced from that table; the DNA served to infer D and trimming. The data hold 200,000 to 250,000 clones, with roughly 80% observed a single time. The Seattle patients joined while their infection was active and were tracked longitudinally afterward. The CDR3 covers 15 residues. CDR1 MNHEY and CDR2 SVGAGI come from the germline V gene. Trimming cost V 2 bases and J 0 bases, with 9 bases left between them.

Sequences were obtained from peripheral blood. This receptor was obtained from a woman of 80 years or more with COVID-19, enrolled during active disease. The genes are TRBV6-5 and TRBJ2-3; no clear D gene. The CDR3 DNA follows: TGTGCCAGCAGTTACGAGATACCTAGCACAGATACGCAGTATTTT. Protein sequence: CASSYEIPSTDTQYF.